Listed below are T cell receptor beta chains from one sample, sequenced in a study of control samples from healthy donors and cancer patients. The assay was immunoSEQ multiplex PCR, and TCRdb's table has in-frame clones only and misses some. The table has 120,000 or so clones, over 75% seen once; the top ten hold approximately 2.9%. The sequenced material came from blood. The origin of the receptors is a man in his 60s in good health. CDR3s include the opening cysteine and the closing phenylalanine or tryptophan. D genes are given only for firm matches. The size entry is marked missing in some rows and otherwise reads once, few, many or a size class.

J,V,size,D,CDR3,DNA
TRBJ1-2,TRBV28,.,TRBD1,CASSLLSLGQALGYTF,TGTGCCAGCAGTTTATTATCCCTTGGACAGGCCCTCGGCTACACCTTC
TRBJ1-1,TRBV3-1/TRBV3-2,.,TRBD1,CASSQVGAGDSWAFF,TGTGCCAGCAGCCAAGTGGGGGCCGGGGACAGTTGGGCTTTCTTT
TRBJ2-2,TRBV7-2,.,TRBD2,CASSSLAGGLGGELFF,TGTGCCAGCAGCTCGCTAGCGGGGGGGCTCGGCGGGGAGCTGTTTTTT
TRBJ1-3,TRBV5-1,few,.,CASSLLSGNTIYF,TGCGCCAGCAGCTTACTATCTGGAAACACCATATATTTT
TRBJ1-5,TRBV7-2,.,.,CASSSRQSSNQPQHF,TGTGCCAGCAGCTCTAGACAGAGTAGCAATCAGCCCCAGCATTTT
TRBJ1-2,TRBV5-4,.,TRBD1,CASSLFQGAGGYTF,TGTGCCAGCAGCTTGTTCCAGGGGGCGGGCGGCTACACCTTC
TRBJ1-3,TRBV7-9,.,.,CASSSQGTSGNTIYF,TGTGCCAGCAGCTCCCAGGGGACATCTGGAAACACCATATATTTT
TRBJ2-3,TRBV5-4,.,.,CASSFSQGSDTQYF,TGTGCCAGCAGCTTTTCGCAGGGCTCGGATACGCAGTATTTT
TRBJ2-3,TRBV5-4,.,.,CASSELGPTQYF,TGTGCCAGCAGCGAACTGGGACCAACGCAGTATTTT
TRBJ2-7,TRBV7-2,.,TRBD1,CASSPYRGTYEQYF,TGTGCCAGCAGCCCGTACAGGGGTACCTACGAGCAGTACTTC
TRBJ2-7,TRBV7-2,.,.,CASSIQQVSYEQYF,TGTGCCAGCAGCATCCAGCAGGTCTCCTACGAGCAGTACTTC
TRBJ2-7,TRBV6-2/TRBV6-3,few,.,CASSSLSYEQYF,TGTGCCAGCAGTTCCCTCTCCTACGAGCAGTACTTC
TRBJ2-1,TRBV6-6,.,TRBD2,CASNLSGGAYNEQFF,TGTGCCAGCAACCTTAGCGGGGGGGCCTACAATGAGCAGTTCTTC
TRBJ2-2,TRBV5-5,.,.,CASSLVRRGANTGELFF,TGTGCCAGCAGCTTGGTACGAAGGGGCGCGAACACCGGGGAGCTGTTTTTT
TRBJ1-1,TRBV6-5,.,TRBD1,CASIRTGGEPEAFF,TGTGCCAGCATCCGGACAGGGGGCGAACCTGAAGCTTTCTTT
TRBJ1-1,TRBV7-2,.,.,CASSPLFSGNTEAFF,TGTGCCAGCAGCCCACTTTTCTCAGGGAACACTGAAGCTTTCTTT
TRBJ1-3,TRBV28,.,TRBD1,CASSSYRGSGNTIYF,TGTGCCAGCAGTTCATACAGGGGATCTGGAAACACCATATATTTT
TRBJ2-3,TRBV11-2,.,TRBD2,CASITGPGTSGSTDTQYF,TGTGCCAGCATCACGGGACCCGGGACTAGCGGTAGCACAGATACGCAGTATTTT
TRBJ2-1,TRBV9,few,.,CASSVIGTGKQFF,TGTGCCAGCAGCGTCATAGGGACTGGGAAGCAGTTCTTC
TRBJ1-1,TRBV6-5,.,.,CASTPRTSTEAFF,TGTGCCAGTACCCCTCGGACATCCACTGAAGCTTTCTTT
TRBJ2-7,TRBV5-4,.,.,CASSFFMEGEQYF,TGTGCCAGCAGCTTTTTCATGGAAGGCGAGCAGTACTTC
TRBJ1-4,TRBV7-8,.,.,CASSLGGNRVNEKLFF,TGTGCCAGCAGCTTAGGCGGGAACAGGGTTAATGAAAAACTGTTTTTT
TRBJ1-5,TRBV4-3,few,.,CASSQEGGDQPQHF,TGCGCCAGCAGCCAAGAGGGGGGGGATCAGCCCCAGCATTTT
TRBJ1-1,TRBV19,.,.,CASSPGPGGTEAFF,TGTGCCAGTAGTCCTGGACCTGGGGGCACTGAAGCTTTCTTT
TRBJ2-6,TRBV5-1,.,.,CASSPTGPGSGANVLTF,TGCGCCAGCAGCCCAACCGGTCCGGGGTCTGGGGCCAACGTCCTGACTTTC
TRBJ1-1,TRBV6-5,.,TRBD1,CASTKNRGITEAFF,TGTGCCAGCACCAAGAACAGGGGTATCACTGAAGCTTTCTTT
TRBJ1-2,TRBV2,.,TRBD1,CASSGTGIFGYTF,TGTGCCAGCAGTGGGACAGGGATTTTTGGCTACACCTTC
TRBJ2-3,TRBV19,.,.,CASSSMGVTSTDTQYF,TGTGCCAGTAGTTCGATGGGAGTCACGTCCACAGATACGCAGTATTTT
TRBJ1-2,TRBV27,.,.,CASGSRGANYGYTF,TGTGCCAGCGGGAGCAGGGGAGCTAACTATGGCTACACCTTC
TRBJ1-3,TRBV5-1,few,TRBD1,CASSSGTDGNTIYF,TGCGCCAGCAGCTCCGGGACAGATGGAAACACCATATATTTT
TRBJ1-2,TRBV5-1,.,.,CASSLGGAYGYTF,TGCGCCAGCAGCTTAGGGGGGGCCTATGGCTACACCTTC
TRBJ1-2,TRBV27,.,.,CASSFRGLGYTF,TGTGCCAGCAGTTTCCGGGGGCTTGGCTACACCTTC
TRBJ2-3,TRBV11-2,.,.,CASSLRQVTDTQYF,TGTGCCAGCAGCCTGAGACAGGTCACAGATACGCAGTATTTT
TRBJ1-1,TRBV19,.,.,CASSRTPNTEAFF,TGTGCCAGTAGTAGGACTCCGAACACTGAAGCTTTCTTT
TRBJ2-3,TRBV7-9,.,TRBD2,CASSFSGGLAGGLTDTQYF,TGTGCCAGCAGCTTTTCGGGTGGACTAGCGGGGGGTCTCACAGATACGCAGTATTTT
TRBJ1-5,TRBV19,.,.,CASSPTEGFNQPQHF,TGTGCCAGTAGCCCGACGGAGGGTTTCAATCAGCCCCAGCATTTT
TRBJ2-3,TRBV5-1,.,TRBD2,CASSVTLAGGPDTQYF,TGCGCCAGCAGCGTCACACTAGCGGGGGGGCCAGATACGCAGTATTTT
TRBJ1-5,TRBV2,.,.,CASRETGLGNQPQHF,TGTGCCAGCAGGGAAACAGGGTTGGGCAATCAGCCCCAGCATTTT
TRBJ2-7,TRBV25-1,.,TRBD1,CASSDWGQGMSYEQYF,TGTGCCAGCAGTGATTGGGGACAGGGGATGTCCTACGAGCAGTACTTC
TRBJ2-7,TRBV5-1,.,.,CASSLAVSYEQYF,TGCGCCAGCAGCTTGGCAGTCTCCTACGAGCAGTACTTC
TRBJ1-4,TRBV27,.,.,CASSLVGVNEKLFF,TGTGCCAGCAGTTTAGTAGGGGTTAATGAAAAACTGTTTTTT
TRBJ1-2,TRBV28,.,.,CASSLWGGRAGYGYTF,TGTGCCAGCAGTTTATGGGGCGGCCGGGCGGGCTATGGCTACACCTTC
TRBJ1-2,TRBV29-1,.,.,CSVEDHSAGYTF,TGCAGCGTTGAAGATCACTCGGCCGGCTACACCTTC
TRBJ1-4,TRBV19,.,.,CASSRSWAATANEKLFF,TGTGCCAGTAGTAGGAGTTGGGCGGCAACCGCTAATGAAAAACTGTTTTTT
TRBJ2-7,TRBV7-2,once,.,CASSRFYEQYF,TGTGCCAGCAGCCGCTTCTACGAGCAGTACTTC
TRBJ2-3,TRBV5-1,.,TRBD1,CASSQGVGRLKDTQYF,TGCGCCAGCAGCCAGGGGGTGGGGCGGCTAAAGGATACGCAGTATTTT
TRBJ1-1,TRBV30,.,.,CAWSGGRRFTEAFF,TGTGCCTGGAGTGGGGGCAGGCGGTTTACTGAAGCTTTCTTT
TRBJ2-1,TRBV10-3,.,TRBD2,CAISAASGTGTSGGRHNEQFF,TGTGCCATCAGTGCCGCCTCTGGTACCGGGACTAGCGGGGGGAGGCACAATGAGCAGTTCTTC
TRBJ2-2,TRBV19,.,.,CASRPLVSGELFF,TGTGCCAGCAGACCATTAGTCTCCGGGGAGCTGTTTTTT
TRBJ2-2,TRBV18,.,TRBD1,CASSQGQGTTGELFF,TGTGCCAGCTCACAAGGACAGGGGACCACCGGGGAGCTGTTTTTT
TRBJ1-1,TRBV28,.,.,CASVGPTSTEAFF,TGTGCCAGCGTTGGGCCTACCAGCACTGAAGCTTTCTTT
TRBJ2-7,TRBV4-1,.,TRBD1,CASRQDTGGHTYEQYF,TGCGCCAGCAGACAAGATACAGGGGGCCACACCTACGAGCAGTACTTC